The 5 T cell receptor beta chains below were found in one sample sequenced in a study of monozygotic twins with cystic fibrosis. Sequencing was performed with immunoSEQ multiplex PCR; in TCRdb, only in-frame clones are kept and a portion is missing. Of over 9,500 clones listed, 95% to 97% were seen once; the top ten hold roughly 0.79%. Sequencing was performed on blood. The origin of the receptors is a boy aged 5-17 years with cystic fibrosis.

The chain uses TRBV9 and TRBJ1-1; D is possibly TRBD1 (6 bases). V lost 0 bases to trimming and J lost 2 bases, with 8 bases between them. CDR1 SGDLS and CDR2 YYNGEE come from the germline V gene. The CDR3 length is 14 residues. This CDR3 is CASSVGTENTEAFF. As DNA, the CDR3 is TGTGCCAGCAGCGTAGGGACAGAAAACACTGAAGCTTTCTTT.

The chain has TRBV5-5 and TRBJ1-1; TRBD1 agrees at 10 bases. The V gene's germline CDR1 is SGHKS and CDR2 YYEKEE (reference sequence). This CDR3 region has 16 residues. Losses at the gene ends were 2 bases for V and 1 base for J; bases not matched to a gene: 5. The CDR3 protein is CASSFGTGVWNTEAFF. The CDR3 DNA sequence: TGTGCCAGCAGCTTCGGGACAGGGGTGTGGAACACTGAAGCTTTCTTT.

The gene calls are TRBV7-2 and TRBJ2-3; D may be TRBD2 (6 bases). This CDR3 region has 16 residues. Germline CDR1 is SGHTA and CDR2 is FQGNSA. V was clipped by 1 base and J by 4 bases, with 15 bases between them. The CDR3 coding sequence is TGTGCCAGCAGCTTAGACGGCGGGGCTGTTGCAGATACGCAGTATTTT. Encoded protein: CASSLDGGAVADTQYF.

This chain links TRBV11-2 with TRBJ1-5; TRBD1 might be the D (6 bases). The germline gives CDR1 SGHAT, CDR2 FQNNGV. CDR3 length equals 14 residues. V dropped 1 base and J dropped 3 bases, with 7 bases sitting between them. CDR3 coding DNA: TGTGCCAGCAGCTTAGCAGGGGACAATCAGCCCCAGCATTTT. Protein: CASSLAGDNQPQHF.

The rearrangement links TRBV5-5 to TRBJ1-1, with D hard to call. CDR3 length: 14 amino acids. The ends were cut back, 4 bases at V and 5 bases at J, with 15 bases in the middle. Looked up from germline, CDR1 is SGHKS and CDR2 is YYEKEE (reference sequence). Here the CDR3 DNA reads TGTGCCAGCAGCGTGGAGGAGGGATGGACTGAAGCTTTCTTT. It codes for CASSVEEGWTEAFF.